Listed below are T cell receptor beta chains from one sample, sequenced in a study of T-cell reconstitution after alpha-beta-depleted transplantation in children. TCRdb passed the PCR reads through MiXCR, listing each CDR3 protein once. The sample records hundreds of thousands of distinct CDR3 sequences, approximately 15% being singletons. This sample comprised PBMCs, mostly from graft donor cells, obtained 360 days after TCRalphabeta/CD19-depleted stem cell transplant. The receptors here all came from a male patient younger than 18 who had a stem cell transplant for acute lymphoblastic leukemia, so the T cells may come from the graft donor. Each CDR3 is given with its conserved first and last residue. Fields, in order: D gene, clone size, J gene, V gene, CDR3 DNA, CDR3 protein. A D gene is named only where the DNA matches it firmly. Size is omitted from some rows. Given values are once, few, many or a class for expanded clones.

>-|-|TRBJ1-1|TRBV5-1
TGCGCCAGCAGCAAGAGAGGGGATGGGGGTGAAGCTTTCTTT
CASSKRGDGGEAFF
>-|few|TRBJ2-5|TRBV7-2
TGTGCCAGCAGCCACCCGACACTCAGAAGGGCAGAGACCCAGTACTTC
CASSHPTLRRAETQYF
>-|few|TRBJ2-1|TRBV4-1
TGCGCCAGCAGCCAAGAATCGGGGGTAGTGCAGTTCTTC
CASSQESGVVQFF
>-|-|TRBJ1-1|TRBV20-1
TGCAGTGCTAGTCATATCCCTGAGGGGGGGAACACTGAAGCTTTCTTT
CSASHIPEGGNTEAFF
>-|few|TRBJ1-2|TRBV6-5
TGTGCCAGCAGTTACGGGAGGGCTGGAGGAAACGGCTACACCTTC
CASSYGRAGGNGYTF
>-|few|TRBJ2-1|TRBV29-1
TGCAGCGTTGTATGGCGGGATGGCTCCTACAATGAGCAGTTCTTC
CSVVWRDGSYNEQFF
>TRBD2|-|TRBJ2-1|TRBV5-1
TGCGCCAGCAGCGTCCCTAGCGGGGGGGCCAATGAGCAGTTCTTC
CASSVPSGGANEQFF
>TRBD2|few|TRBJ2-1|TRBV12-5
TGTGCTAGTGGTTTTCTTCTAGCGGGAGATGACAATGAGCAGTTCTTC
CASGFLLAGDDNEQFF
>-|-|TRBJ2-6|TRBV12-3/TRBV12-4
TGTGCCAGCAGTTTAATGGGCTCTGGGGCCAACGTCCTGACTTTC
CASSLMGSGANVLTF
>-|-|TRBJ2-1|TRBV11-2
TGTGCCAGCAGCCCCCACCTGGACACTCGGGGAGCCAATGAGCAGTTCTTC
CASSPHLDTRGANEQFF
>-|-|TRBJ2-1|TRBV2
TGTGCCAGCAGTGAAATGGGCTCGAGCTCCTACAATGAGCAGTTCTTC
CASSEMGSSSYNEQFF
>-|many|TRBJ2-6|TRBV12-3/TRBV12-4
TGTGCCAGCAGTTTTAGTGAGACCAACGTCCTGACTTTC
CASSFSETNVLTF
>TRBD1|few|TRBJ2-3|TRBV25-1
TGTGCCAGCAGTGATCCCTCCGAGACAGGGCCAACGGACACAGATACGCAGTATTTT
CASSDPSETGPTDTDTQYF
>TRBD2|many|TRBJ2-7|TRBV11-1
TGTGCCAGCAGCTTAAGTAGATTAGGACGGGAGGACACCTACGAGCAGTACTTC
CASSLSRLGREDTYEQYF
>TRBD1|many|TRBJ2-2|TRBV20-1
TGCAGTGCTAGAGATACAGGGGGCTTTTTGAACACCGGGGAGCTGTTTTTT
CSARDTGGFLNTGELFF
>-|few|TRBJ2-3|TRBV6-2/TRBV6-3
TGTGCCAGCGGGACTCCCGGACGCGCAGATACGCAGTATTTT
CASGTPGRADTQYF
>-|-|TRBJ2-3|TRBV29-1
TGCAGCGTTCAGGGAGATACGCAGTATTTT
CSVQGDTQYF
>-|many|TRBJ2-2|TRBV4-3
TGCGCCAGCAGCCAAGAGTACTGGTCGGGAGTGTACGCCGGGGAGCTGTTTTTT
CASSQEYWSGVYAGELFF
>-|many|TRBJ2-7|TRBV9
TGTGCCAGCAGCGTAGGACAGCGAGCCGGTGGAGAGCAGTACTTC
CASSVGQRAGGEQYF
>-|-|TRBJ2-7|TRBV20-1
TGCAGTGCTACAGCTAGCGTCGGTTCCTACGAGCAGTACTTC
CSATASVGSYEQYF